This T cell receptor beta chain was recovered during a study of identical twins. Study results and limitations: Abundant beta clonotypes from cord blood had fewer insertions, unlike memory repertoires, which showed none. Invariant MAIT and iNKT cells may have partly biased zero-insertion analyses. The degree of excess twin sharing was weaker in beta out-of-frame sequences.

Note on this clonotype: Its antigen is unidentified.

The CDR3 covers 12 residues. The V gene lost 8 bases and the J gene lost 4 bases, with 10 bases spanning the gap. A single record per CDR3 protein comes from TCRdb applying MiXCR to the 5' RACE reads. The data hold some 460,000 distinct CDR3 sequences, with more than 13% observed a single time. This sample also belongs to another study, concerning yellow fever vaccine responses in identical twins. That report adds: Reportedly, the response of twins' T cells to the vaccine seemed partly convergent, partly personalized.

The chain joins TRBV12-3 or TRBV12-4 to TRBJ2-3, with D uncertain. The sequence was obtained from a woman aged 18-35 years in good health. The sequencing input was CD4+ T cells sorted from blood. CDR3: CASASVADTQYF. CDR3 coding DNA: TGTGCCAGCGCGTCGGTGGCAGATACGCAGTATTTT.